The clone carrying this TCR beta chain was observed at least ten times. What it binds is unknown. The entry originates in a study of T cells in Graves' hyperthyroidism and ophthalmopathy. General observations from the study: Appearing also in blood were most of the thyroid clonotypes expanded above 0.001.

It was considered stable Graves' hyperthyroidism when ophthalmopathy did not progress within 18 months. TCR beta CDR3 region amplification was performed from RNA transcripts. During a first-round RT-PCR of the TCR CDR3, the HTBI primer set was used. TCRdb used MiXCR to reprocess the multiplex PCR reads, holding one entry per CDR3 protein. The repertoire has about 350,000 distinct CDR3 sequences, around 14% of them found once; the top ten carry approximately 23%. The sequencing sample was made of blood. The TCR comes from a woman aged 30 to 39 with Graves' hyperthyroidism.

Here the CDR3 DNA reads TGCAGCGGGGGCGGATTTGATACGCAGTATTTT. Translation: CSGGGFDTQYF. The chain has TRBV29-1 and TRBJ2-3; perhaps TRBD1 as D (5 bases). With 7 bases removed from V and 6 bases from J, the gap between germline ends came to 11 bases. The V gene's germline CDR1 is SQVTM and CDR2 ANQGSEA. CDR3 size: 11 residues.